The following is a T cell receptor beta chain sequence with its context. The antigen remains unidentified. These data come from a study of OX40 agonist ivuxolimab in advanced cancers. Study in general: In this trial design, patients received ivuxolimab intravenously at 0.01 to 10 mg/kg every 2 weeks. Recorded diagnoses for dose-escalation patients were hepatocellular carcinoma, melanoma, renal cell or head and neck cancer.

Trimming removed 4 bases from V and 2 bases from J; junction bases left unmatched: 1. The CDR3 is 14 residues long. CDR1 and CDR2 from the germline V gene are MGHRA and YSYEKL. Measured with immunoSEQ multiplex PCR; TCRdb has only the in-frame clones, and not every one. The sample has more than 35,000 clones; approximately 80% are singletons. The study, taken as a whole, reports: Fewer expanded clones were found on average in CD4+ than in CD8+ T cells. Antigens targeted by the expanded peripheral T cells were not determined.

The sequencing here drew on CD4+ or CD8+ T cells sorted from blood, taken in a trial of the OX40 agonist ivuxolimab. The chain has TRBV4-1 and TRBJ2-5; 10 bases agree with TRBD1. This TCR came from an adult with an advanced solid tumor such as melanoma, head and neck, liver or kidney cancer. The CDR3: CASSPDRGQETQYF. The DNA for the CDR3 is TGCGCCAGCAGCCCGGACAGGGGGCAAGAGACCCAGTACTTC.